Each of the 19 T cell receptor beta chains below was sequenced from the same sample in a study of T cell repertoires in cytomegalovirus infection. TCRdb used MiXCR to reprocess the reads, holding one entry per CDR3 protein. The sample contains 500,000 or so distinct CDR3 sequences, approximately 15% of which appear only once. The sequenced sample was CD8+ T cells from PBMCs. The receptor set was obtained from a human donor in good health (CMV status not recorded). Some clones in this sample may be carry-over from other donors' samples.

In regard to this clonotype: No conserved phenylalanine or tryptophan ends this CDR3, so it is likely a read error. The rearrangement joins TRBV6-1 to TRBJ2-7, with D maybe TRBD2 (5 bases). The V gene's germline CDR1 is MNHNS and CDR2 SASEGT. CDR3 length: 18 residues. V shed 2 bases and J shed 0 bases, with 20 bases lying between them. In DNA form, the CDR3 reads TGTGCCAGCAGTGAATTCCCCCGGTCTAGCTGGTCCTCCTACGAGCAGTACTTA. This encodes CASSEFPRSSWSSYEQYL.

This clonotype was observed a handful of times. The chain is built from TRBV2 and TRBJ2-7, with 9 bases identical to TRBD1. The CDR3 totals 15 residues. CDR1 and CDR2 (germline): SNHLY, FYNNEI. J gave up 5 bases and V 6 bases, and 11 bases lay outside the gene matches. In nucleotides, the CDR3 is TGTGCCAGCAGGGAGAGGGGGACAGGGTTCAACGAGCAGTACTTC. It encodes CASRERGTGFNEQYF.

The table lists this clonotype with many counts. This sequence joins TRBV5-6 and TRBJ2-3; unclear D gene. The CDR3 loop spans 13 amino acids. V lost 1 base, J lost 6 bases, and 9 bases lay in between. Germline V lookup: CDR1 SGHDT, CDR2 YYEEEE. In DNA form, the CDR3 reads TGTGCCAGCAGCTTGTGGGGTTACGATACGCAGTATTTT. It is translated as CASSLWGYDTQYF.

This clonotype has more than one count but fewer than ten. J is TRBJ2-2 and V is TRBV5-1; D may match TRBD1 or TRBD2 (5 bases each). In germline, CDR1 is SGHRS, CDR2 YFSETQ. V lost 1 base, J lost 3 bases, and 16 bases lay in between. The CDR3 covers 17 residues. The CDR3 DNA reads TGCGCCAGCAGCTTGATCGGGACCTTGGGGGACACCGGGGAGCTGTTTTTT. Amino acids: CASSLIGTLGDTGELFF.

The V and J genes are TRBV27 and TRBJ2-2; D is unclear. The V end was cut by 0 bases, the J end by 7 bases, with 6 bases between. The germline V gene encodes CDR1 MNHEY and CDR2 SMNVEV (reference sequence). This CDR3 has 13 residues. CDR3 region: CASSLSSGGELFF. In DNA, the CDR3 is TGTGCCAGCAGTTTATCGTCGGGCGGGGAGCTGTTTTTT.

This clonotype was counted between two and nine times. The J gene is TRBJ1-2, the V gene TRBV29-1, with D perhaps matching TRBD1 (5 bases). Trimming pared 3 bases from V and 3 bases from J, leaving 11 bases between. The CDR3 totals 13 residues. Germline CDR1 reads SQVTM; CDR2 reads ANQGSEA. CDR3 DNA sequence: TGCAGCGTTGAGGCAGGGATGGACTATGGCTACACCTTC. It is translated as CSVEAGMDYGYTF.

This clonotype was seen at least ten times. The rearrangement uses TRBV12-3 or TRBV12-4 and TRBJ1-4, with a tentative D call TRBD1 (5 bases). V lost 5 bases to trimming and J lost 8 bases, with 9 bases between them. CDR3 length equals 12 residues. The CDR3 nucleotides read TGTGCCAGCAGTACAGGCTCCGAAAAACTGTTTTTT. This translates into CASSTGSEKLFF.

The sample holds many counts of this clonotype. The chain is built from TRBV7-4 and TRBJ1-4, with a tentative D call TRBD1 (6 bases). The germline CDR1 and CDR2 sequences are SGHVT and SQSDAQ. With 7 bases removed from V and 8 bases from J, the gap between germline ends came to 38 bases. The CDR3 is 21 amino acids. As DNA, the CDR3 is TGTGCCAGCAAGCTTTGGCATACCAAACAGGGACACTTCACTTGTCGGGAAAAACTGTTTTTT. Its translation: CASKLWHTKQGHFTCREKLFF.

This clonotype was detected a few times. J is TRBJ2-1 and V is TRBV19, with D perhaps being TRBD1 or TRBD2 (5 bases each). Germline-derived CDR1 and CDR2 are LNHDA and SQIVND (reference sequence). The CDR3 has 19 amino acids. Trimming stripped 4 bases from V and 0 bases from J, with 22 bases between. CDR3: CASSSRDPEYPSSYNEQFF. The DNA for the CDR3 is TGTGCCAGTAGTAGCCGGGACCCAGAATACCCTAGCTCCTACAATGAGCAGTTCTTC.

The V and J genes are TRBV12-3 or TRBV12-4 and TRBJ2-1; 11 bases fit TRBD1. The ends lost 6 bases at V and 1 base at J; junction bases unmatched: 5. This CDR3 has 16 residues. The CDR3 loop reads CASRSGTGGSYNEQFF. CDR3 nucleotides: TGTGCCAGCAGATCCGGGACAGGGGGTTCCTACAATGAGCAGTTCTTC.

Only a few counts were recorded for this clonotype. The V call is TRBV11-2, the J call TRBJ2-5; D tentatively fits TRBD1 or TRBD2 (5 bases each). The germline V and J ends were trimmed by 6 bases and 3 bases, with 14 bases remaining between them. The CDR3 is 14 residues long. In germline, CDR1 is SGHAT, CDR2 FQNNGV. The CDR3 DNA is TGTGCCAGCAGAACCCCGGGACGGGAAGAGACCCAGTACTTC. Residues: CASRTPGREETQYF.

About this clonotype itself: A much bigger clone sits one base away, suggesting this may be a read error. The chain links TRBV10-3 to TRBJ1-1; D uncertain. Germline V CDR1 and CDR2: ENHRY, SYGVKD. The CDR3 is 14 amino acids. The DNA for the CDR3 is TGTGCCATCAGTGATATGATTATGAACACTGAAGTTTTCTTT. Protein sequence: CAISDMIMNTEVFF.

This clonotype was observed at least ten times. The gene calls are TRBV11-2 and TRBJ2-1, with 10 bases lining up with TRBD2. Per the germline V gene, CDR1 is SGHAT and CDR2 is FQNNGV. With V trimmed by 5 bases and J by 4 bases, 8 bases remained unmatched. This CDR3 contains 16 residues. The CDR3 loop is CASSPGLAAVYNEQFF. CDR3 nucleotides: TGTGCCAGCAGCCCAGGACTAGCGGCCGTATACAATGAGCAGTTCTTC. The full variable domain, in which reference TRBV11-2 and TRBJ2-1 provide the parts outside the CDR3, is EAGVAQSPRYKIIEKRQSVAFWCNPISGHATLYWYQQILGQGPKLLIQFQNNGVVDDSQLPKDRFSAERLKGVDSTLKIQPAKLEDSAVYLCASSPGLAAVYNEQFFGPGTRLTVL.

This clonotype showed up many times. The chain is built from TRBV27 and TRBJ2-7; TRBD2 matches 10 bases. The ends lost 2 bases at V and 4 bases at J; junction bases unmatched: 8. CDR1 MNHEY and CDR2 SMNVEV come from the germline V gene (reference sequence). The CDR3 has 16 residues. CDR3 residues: CASSLPQREGRYEQYF. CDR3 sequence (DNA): TGTGCCAGCAGTTTACCCCAGCGGGAGGGCCGGTACGAGCAGTACTTC.

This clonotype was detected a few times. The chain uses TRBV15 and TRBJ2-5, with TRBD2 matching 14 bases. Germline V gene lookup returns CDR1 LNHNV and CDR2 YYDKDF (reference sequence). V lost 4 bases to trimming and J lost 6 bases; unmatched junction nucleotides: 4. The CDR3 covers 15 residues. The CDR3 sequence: CATSKTSGRAQTQYF. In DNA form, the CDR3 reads TGTGCCACCAGCAAGACTAGCGGGAGGGCCCAGACCCAGTACTTC.

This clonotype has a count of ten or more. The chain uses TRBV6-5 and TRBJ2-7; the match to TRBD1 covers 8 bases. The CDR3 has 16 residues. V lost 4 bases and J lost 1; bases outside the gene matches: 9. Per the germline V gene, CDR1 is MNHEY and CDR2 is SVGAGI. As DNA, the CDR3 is TGTGCCAGCAGTTTTTCCGGGGGACAGGTGTCCTACGAGCAGTACTTC. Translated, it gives CASSFSGGQVSYEQYF.

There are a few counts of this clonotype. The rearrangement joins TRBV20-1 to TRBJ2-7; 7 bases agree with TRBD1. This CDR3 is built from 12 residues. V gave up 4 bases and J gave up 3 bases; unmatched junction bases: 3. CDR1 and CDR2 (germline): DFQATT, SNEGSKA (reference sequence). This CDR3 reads CSATAGGYEQYF. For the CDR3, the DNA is TGCAGTGCTACGGCAGGGGGCTACGAGCAGTACTTC.

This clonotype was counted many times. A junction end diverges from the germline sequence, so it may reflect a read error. This CDR3 reads CASSLEGYQGTQYF. Here the CDR3 DNA reads TGTGCCAGCAGCTTAGAGGGGTACCAAGGGACCCAGTACTTC. The chain uses TRBV7-7 and TRBJ2-5, with TRBD1 as a possible D gene (5 bases). Per germline, CDR1 SSHAT and CDR2 FNYEAQ (reference sequence). CDR3 length equals 14 residues.

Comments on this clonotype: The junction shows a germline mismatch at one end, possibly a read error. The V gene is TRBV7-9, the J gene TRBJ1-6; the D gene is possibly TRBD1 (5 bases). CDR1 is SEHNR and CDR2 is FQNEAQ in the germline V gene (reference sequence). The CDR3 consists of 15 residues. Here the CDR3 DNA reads TGTGCCAGCAGCGTAGATGGGGGAAGGGATTCAACCCTCCACTTT. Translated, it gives CASSVDGGRDSTLHF.